These T cell receptor beta chains were read from a single sample in a study of T cell responses to AZD1222 COVID-19 vaccine. The table came from immunoSEQ multiplex PCR; TCRdb's copy has only in-frame clones and leaves some out. The table records roughly 120,000 clones, roughly 85% of them present only once. The sequencing here drew on peripheral blood, taken on day 0 of AZD1222 vaccination. The receptor set was obtained from an adult in good health. The CDR3 runs from the conserved cysteine through the conserved F or W. The D gene is left open where the match is weak. Not all rows give a size; the values are once, few, many and, for expanded clones, a class.

16,TRBD1,TRBV9,TRBJ2-5,.,CASSVSQQGTAETQYF,TGTGCCAGCAGCGTGTCCCAACAGGGGACCGCAGAGACCCAGTACTTC
15,TRBD1,TRBV5-1,TRBJ1-1,once,CASSRRDRADTEAFF,TGCGCCAGCAGCAGACGGGACAGGGCGGACACTGAAGCTTTCTTT
14,.,TRBV7-2,TRBJ1-1,.,CASSSGTYNTEAFF,TGTGCCAGCAGCTCCGGGACCTATAACACTGAAGCTTTCTTT
15,TRBD1,TRBV28,TRBJ1-1,few,CASSPRQGAGTEAFF,TGTGCCAGCAGTCCCCGACAGGGGGCGGGGACTGAAGCTTTCTTT
16,.,TRBV4-2,TRBJ1-3,.,CASSQDAGRTGNTIYF,TGTGCCAGCAGCCAAGATGCAGGGAGGACTGGAAACACCATATATTTT
12,.,TRBV15,TRBJ1-1,.,CATSRDSLEAFF,TGTGCCACCAGCAGAGATTCTCTGGAAGCTTTCTTT
14,.,TRBV6-2/TRBV6-3,TRBJ1-1,.,CASSYSSVNTEAFF,TGTGCCAGCAGTTACTCTTCGGTGAACACTGAAGCTTTCTTT
13,.,TRBV12-3/TRBV12-4,TRBJ1-1,.,CASSLVGYTEAFF,TGTGCCAGCAGTTTAGTGGGGTATACTGAAGCTTTCTTT
12,.,TRBV12-3/TRBV12-4,TRBJ2-7,.,CASSYTTYEQYF,TGTGCCAGCTCTTATACCACCTACGAGCAGTACTTC
15,TRBD1,TRBV11-1,TRBJ1-2,once,CASSRRDRPHYGYTF,TGTGCCAGCAGCCGCCGGGACAGACCTCACTATGGCTACACCTTC
14,TRBD1,TRBV5-4,TRBJ1-2,.,CASSSGTGTNGYTF,TGTGCCAGCAGCTCGGGGACAGGGACTAATGGCTACACCTTC
11,.,TRBV15,TRBJ1-2,.,CAGNSNYGYTF,TGTGCCGGGAACAGCAACTATGGCTACACCTTC
16,.,TRBV10-3,TRBJ1-3,.,CAISESLGRPGNTIYF,TGTGCCATCAGTGAGTCGCTCGGACGCCCCGGAAACACCATATATTTT
12,.,TRBV18,TRBJ2-3,.,CASSPRRDTQYF,TGTGCCAGCTCACCAAGGAGGGATACGCAGTATTTT
14,TRBD1,TRBV19,TRBJ2-7,.,CASSIQGDSYEQYF,TGTGCCAGTAGTATACAGGGGGATTCCTACGAGCAGTACTTC
14,.,TRBV7-2,TRBJ2-1,.,CASSSQWGGNEQFF,TGTGCCAGCAGCTCCCAATGGGGAGGAAATGAGCAGTTCTTC
16,TRBD2,TRBV9,TRBJ2-5,.,CASSVSRGLAQETQYF,TGTGCCAGCAGCGTATCACGAGGACTAGCCCAAGAGACCCAGTACTTC
13,.,TRBV9,TRBJ1-1,.,CASSDRRAREAFF,TGTGCCAGCAGCGATCGGCGGGCCCGGGAAGCTTTCTTT
15,TRBD1,TRBV7-2,TRBJ1-3,.,CASSYTTGDGNTIYF,TGTGCCAGCAGCTACACTACAGGGGACGGAAACACCATATATTTT
15,.,TRBV7-9,TRBJ1-5,.,CASSLAGGSNQPQHF,TGTGCCAGCAGCTTAGCGGGGGGTAGCAATCAGCCCCAGCATTTT
14,.,TRBV7-9,TRBJ2-7,many,CASSLLDSTREQYF,TGTGCCAGCAGCTTATTGGACAGCACGAGGGAGCAGTACTTC
15,.,TRBV6-5,TRBJ1-5,.,CASSPGGEEHQPQHF,TGTGCCAGCAGTCCGGGGGGGGAAGAGCATCAGCCCCAGCATTTT
13,TRBD1,TRBV3-1/TRBV3-2,TRBJ1-2,once,CASSHRQGDGYTF,TGTGCCAGCAGCCACAGACAGGGGGATGGCTACACCTTC
16,.,TRBV4-1,TRBJ2-7,.,CASSQGLGTASYEQYF,TGCGCCAGCAGCCAAGGTCTCGGGACGGCATCCTACGAGCAGTACTTC
11,TRBD1,TRBV6-5,TRBJ1-2,.,CASRTGGGYTF,TGTGCCAGCAGGACAGGGGGTGGCTACACCTTC
12,.,TRBV7-9,TRBJ2-7,.,CASSSMNYEQYF,TGTGCCAGCAGCTCCATGAACTACGAGCAGTACTTC
12,.,TRBV3-1/TRBV3-2,TRBJ2-5,.,CASSRVQETQYF,TGTGCCAGCAGCCGTGTCCAAGAGACCCAGTACTTC
13,.,TRBV19,TRBJ1-1,.,CASSRGLNTEAFF,TGTGCCAGTAGTAGGGGCCTTAACACTGAAGCTTTCTTT
16,.,TRBV4-1,TRBJ1-4,.,CASSQLRTVRNEKLFF,TGCGCCAGCAGCCAACTTAGGACAGTTAGAAATGAAAAACTGTTTTTT